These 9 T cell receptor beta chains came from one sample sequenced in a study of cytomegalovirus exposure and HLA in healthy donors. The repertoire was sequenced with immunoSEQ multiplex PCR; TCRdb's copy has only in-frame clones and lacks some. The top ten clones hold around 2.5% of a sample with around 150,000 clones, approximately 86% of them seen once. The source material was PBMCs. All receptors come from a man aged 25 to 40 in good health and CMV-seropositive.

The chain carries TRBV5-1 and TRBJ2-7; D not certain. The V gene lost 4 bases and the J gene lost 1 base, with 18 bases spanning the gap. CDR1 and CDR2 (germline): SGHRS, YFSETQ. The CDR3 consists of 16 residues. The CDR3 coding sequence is TGCGCCAGCAGCGTCAACGACAAAGGCAATTCCTACGAGCAGTACTTC. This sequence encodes CASSVNDKGNSYEQYF.

The CDR3 spells CASSYSAGGPTEAFF. In DNA form, the CDR3 reads TGTGCCAGCAGTTACTCGGCAGGGGGCCCCACTGAAGCTTTCTTT. The chain carries TRBV6-5 and TRBJ1-1, with 8 bases identical to TRBD1. The germline V gene encodes CDR1 MNHEY and CDR2 SVGAGI. The CDR3 spans 15 residues. J was trimmed by 4 bases and V by 0 bases; bases with no gene match: 4.

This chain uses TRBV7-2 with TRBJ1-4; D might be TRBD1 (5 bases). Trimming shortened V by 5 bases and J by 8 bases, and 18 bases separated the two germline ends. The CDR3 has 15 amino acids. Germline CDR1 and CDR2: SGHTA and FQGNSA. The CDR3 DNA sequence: TGTGCCAGCAGCGTTCGAGGGACTACGCGCGAAAAACTGTTTTTT. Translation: CASSVRGTTREKLFF.

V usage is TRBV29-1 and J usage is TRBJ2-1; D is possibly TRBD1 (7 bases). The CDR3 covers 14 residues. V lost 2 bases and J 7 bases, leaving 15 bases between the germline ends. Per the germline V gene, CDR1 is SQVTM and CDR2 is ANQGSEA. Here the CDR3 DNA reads TGCAGCGTTGAACCAGGGGGGCTTGTGAATGAGCAGTTCTTC. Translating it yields CSVEPGGLVNEQFF.

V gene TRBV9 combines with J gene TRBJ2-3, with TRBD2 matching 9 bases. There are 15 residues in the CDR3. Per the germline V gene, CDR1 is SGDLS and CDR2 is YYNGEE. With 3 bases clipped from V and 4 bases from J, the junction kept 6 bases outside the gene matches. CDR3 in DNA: TGTGCCAGCAGCGGCAGGACTAGCGTCTCAGATACGCAGTATTTT. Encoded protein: CASSGRTSVSDTQYF. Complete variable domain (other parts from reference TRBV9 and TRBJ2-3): DSGVTQTPKHLITATGQRVTLRCSPRSGDLSVYWYQQSLDQGLQFLIQYYNGEERAKGNILERFSAQQFPDLHSELNLSSLELGDSALYFCASSGRTSVSDTQYFGPGTRLTVL.

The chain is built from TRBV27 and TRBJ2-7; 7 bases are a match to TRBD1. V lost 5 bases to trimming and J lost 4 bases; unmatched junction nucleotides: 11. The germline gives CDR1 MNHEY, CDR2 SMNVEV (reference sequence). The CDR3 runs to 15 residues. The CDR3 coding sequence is TGTGCCAGCAGTCTCCTCGGGACAGCAGCTTACGAGCAGTACTTC. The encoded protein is CASSLLGTAAYEQYF.

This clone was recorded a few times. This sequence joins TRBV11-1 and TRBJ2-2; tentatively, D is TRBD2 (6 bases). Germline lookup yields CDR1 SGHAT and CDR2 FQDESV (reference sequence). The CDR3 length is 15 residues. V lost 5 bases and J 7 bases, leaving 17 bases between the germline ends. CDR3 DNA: TGTGCCAGCAGCCCGCGGGGCGGGATTATCGGGGAGCTGTTTTTT. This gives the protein CASSPRGGIIGELFF.

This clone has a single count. CDR3: CASTRQGQNTGELFF. In DNA, the CDR3 is TGTGCCAGCACCAGACAGGGGCAGAACACCGGGGAGCTGTTTTTT. This sequence joins TRBV11-2 and TRBJ2-2; 8 bases align to TRBD1. The J segment lost 1 base and the V segment lost 7 bases, leaving 5 bases of the junction unmatched. The CDR3 covers 15 residues. The germline CDR1 and CDR2 sequences are SGHAT and FQNNGV.

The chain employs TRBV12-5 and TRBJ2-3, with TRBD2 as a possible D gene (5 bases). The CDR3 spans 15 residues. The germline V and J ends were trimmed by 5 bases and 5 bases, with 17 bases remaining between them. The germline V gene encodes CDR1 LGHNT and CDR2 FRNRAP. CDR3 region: CASGLRTGVGDTQYF. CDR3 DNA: TGTGCTAGTGGTCTAAGGACCGGGGTGGGAGATACGCAGTATTTT. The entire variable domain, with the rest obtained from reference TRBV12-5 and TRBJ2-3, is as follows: DARVTQTPRHKVTEMGQEVTMRCQPILGHNTVFWYRQTMMQGLELLAYFRNRAPLDDSGMPKDRFSAEMPDATLATLKIQPSEPRDSAVYFCASGLRTGVGDTQYFGPGTRLTVL.